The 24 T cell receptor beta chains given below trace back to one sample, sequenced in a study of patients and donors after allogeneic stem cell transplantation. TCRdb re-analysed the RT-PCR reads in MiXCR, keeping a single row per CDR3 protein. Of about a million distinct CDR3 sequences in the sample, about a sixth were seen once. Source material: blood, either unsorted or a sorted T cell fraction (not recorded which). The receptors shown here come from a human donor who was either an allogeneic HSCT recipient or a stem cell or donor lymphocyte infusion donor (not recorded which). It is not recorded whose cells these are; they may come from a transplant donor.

CDR3 protein: CATSRESQGNQPQHF. The CDR3 DNA reads TGTGCCACCAGCAGAGAAAGTCAGGGCAATCAGCCCCAGCATTTT. This chain connects TRBV15 to TRBJ1-5; D is undetermined. Trimming removed 0 bases at V and 2 bases at J, with 8 bases between. Per germline, CDR1 LNHNV and CDR2 YYDKDF (reference sequence). The CDR3 has 15 amino acids. Variable domain in full (rest from reference TRBV15 and TRBJ1-5): DAMVIQNPRYQVTQFGKPVTLSCSQTLNHNVMYWYQQKSSQAPKLLFHYYDKDFNNEADTPDNFQSRRPNTSFCFLDIRSPGLGDTAMYLCATSRESQGNQPQHFGDGTRLSIL.

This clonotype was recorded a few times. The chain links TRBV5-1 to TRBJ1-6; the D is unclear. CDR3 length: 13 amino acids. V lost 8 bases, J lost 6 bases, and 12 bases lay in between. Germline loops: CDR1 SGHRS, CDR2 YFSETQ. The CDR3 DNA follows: TGCGCCAGTGCCGACGGCATTAATTCACCCCTCCACTTT. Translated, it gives CASADGINSPLHF.

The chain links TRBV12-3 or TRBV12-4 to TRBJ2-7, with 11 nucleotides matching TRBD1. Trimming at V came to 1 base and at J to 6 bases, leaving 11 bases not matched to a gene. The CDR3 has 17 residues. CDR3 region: CASSLGGMDRGRGEQYF. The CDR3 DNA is TGTGCCAGCAGTTTAGGAGGAATGGACAGGGGGCGCGGCGAGCAGTACTTC.

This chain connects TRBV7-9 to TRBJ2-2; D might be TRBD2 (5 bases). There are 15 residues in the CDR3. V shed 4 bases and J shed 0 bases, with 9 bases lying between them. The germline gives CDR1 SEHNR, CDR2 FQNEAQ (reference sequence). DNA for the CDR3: TGTGCCAGCAGCTCTCATAGCGCGAACACCGGGGAGCTGTTTTTT. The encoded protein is CASSSHSANTGELFF. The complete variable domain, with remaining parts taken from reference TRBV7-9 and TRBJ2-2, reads DTGVSQNPRHKITKRGQNVTFRCDPISEHNRLYWYRQTLGQGPEFLTYFQNEAQLEKSRLLSDRFSAERPKGSFSTLEIQRTEQGDSAMYLCASSSHSANTGELFFGEGSRLTVL.

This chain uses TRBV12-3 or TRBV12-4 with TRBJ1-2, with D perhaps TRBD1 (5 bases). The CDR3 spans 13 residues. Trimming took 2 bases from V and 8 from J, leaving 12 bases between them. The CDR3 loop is CASSLQGYEGYTF. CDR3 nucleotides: TGTGCCAGCAGTTTACAGGGATATGAGGGCTACACCTTC.

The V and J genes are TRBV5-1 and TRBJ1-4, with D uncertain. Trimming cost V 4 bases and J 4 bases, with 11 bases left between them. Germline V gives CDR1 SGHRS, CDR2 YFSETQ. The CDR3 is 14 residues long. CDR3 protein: CASSVQKFNEKLFF. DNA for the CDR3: TGCGCCAGCAGCGTCCAGAAGTTTAATGAAAAACTGTTTTTT.

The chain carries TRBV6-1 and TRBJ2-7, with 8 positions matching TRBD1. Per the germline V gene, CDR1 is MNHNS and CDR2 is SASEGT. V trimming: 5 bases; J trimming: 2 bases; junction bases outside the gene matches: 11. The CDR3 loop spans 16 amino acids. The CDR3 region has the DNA TGTGCCAGCAGTAAAAGCCGGACAGGGACAGCCTACGAGCAGTACTTC. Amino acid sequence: CASSKSRTGTAYEQYF.

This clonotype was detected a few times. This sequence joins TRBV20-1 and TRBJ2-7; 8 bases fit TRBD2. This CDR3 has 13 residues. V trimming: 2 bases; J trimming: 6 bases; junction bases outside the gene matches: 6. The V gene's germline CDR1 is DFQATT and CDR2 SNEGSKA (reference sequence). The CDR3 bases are TGCAGTGCTAGATTTGCGGGGGGCGGCGAGCAGTACTTC. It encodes CSARFAGGGEQYF.

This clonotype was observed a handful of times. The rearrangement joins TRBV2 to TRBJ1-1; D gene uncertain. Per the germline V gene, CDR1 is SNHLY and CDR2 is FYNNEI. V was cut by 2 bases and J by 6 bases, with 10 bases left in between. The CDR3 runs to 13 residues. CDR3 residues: CASSETGLSEAFF. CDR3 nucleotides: TGTGCCAGCAGTGAAACCGGACTATCTGAAGCTTTCTTT.

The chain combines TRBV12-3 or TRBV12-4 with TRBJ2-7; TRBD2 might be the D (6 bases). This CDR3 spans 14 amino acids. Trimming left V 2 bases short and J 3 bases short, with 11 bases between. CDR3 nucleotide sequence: TGTGCCAGCAGTTTAATAGGTAGCGGCTACGAGCAGTACTTC. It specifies CASSLIGSGYEQYF.

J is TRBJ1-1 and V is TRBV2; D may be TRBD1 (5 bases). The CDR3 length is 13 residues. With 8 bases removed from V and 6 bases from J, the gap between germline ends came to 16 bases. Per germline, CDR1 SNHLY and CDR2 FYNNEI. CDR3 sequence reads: CASGGDWYPEAFF. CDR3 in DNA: TGTGCCAGCGGGGGGGATTGGTACCCTGAAGCTTTCTTT. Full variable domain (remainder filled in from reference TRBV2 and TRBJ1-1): EPEVTQTPSHQVTQMGQEVILRCVPISNHLYFYWYRQILGQKVEFLVSFYNNEISEKSEIFDDQFSVERPDGSNFTLKIRSTKLEDSAMYFCASGGDWYPEAFFGQGTRLTVV.

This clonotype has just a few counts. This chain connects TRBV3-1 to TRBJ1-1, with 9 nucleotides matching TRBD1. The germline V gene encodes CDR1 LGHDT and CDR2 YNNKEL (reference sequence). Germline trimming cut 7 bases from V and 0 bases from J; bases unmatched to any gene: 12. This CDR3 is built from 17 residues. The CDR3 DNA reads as TGTGCCAGCACCCCGGCGGGGGACAGGGCTGTGAACACTGAAGCTTTCTTT. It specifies CASTPAGDRAVNTEAFF.

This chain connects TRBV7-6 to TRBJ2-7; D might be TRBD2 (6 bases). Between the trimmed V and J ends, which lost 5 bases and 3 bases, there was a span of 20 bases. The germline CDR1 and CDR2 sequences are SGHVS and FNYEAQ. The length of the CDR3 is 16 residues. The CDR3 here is CASSPSRPGTYYEQYF. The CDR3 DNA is TGTGCCAGCAGCCCTAGCCGGCCGGGGACTTACTACGAGCAGTACTTC.

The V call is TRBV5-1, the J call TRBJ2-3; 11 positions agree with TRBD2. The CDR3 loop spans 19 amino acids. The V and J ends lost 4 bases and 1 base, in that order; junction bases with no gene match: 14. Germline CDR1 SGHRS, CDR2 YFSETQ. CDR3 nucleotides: TGCGCCAGCAGCCCACACCCCCTCTCTAGCGGGGGGCGCACAGATACGCAGTATTTT. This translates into CASSPHPLSSGGRTDTQYF.

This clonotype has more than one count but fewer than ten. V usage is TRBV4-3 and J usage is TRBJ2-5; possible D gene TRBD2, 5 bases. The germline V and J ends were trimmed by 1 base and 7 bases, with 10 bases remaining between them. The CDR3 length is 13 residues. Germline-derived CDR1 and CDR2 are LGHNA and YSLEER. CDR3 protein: CASSQGLEGTQYF. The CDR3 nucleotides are TGCGCCAGCAGCCAAGGATTAGAGGGGACCCAGTACTTC.

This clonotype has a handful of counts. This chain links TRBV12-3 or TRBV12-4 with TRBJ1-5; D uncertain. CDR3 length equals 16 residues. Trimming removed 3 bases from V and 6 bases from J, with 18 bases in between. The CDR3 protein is CASSFRAGLTGQPQHF. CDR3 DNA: TGTGCCAGCAGTTTCCGGGCAGGATTAACGGGTCAGCCCCAGCATTTT.

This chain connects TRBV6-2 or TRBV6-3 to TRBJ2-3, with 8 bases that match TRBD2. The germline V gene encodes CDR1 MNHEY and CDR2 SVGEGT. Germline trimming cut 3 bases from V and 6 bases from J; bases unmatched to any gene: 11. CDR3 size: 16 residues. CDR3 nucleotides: TGTGCCAGCAGTTATAAAGCGGGGGCCTCCCCGGATACGCAGTATTTT. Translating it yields CASSYKAGASPDTQYF.

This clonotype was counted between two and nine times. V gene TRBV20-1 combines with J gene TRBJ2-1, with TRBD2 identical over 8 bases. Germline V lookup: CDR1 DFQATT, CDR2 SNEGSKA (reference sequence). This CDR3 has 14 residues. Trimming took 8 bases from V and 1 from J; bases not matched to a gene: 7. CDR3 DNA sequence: TGCAGTCCCAGCGGGAGTCGGTCCTACAATGAGCAGTTCTTC. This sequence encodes CSPSGSRSYNEQFF.

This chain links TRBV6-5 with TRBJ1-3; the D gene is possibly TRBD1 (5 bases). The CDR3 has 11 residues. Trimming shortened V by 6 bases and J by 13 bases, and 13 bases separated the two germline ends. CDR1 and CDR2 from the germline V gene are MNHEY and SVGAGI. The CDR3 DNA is TGTGCCAGCAGGAGACAGTCGCGAATATATTTT. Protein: CASRRQSRIYF.

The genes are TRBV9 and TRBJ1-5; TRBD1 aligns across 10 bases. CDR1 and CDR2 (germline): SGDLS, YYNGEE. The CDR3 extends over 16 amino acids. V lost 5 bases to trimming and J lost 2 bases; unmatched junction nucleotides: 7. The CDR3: CASSAGGTGGNQPQHF. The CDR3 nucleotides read TGTGCCAGCAGTGCAGGAGGGACAGGGGGCAATCAGCCCCAGCATTTT.

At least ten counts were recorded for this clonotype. The CDR3 reads CASTIWTPTSTDTQYF. The CDR3 DNA sequence: TGTGCCAGCACCATTTGGACACCTACTAGCACAGATACGCAGTATTTT. The chain is built from TRBV12-3 or TRBV12-4 and TRBJ2-3; D is perhaps TRBD1 (5 bases). The CDR3 runs to 16 residues. V was pared by 7 bases and J by 0 bases, with 17 bases between.

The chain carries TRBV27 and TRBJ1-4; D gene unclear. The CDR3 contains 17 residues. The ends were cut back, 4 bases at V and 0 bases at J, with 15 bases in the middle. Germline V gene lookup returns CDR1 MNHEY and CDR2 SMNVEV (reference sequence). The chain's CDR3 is CASSSNRRRATNEKLFF. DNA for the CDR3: TGTGCCAGCAGTTCTAATCGACGGAGAGCAACTAATGAAAAACTGTTTTTT. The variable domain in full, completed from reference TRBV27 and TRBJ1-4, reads EAQVTQNPRYLITVTGKKLTVTCSQNMNHEYMSWYRQDPGLGLRQIYYSMNVEVTDKGDVPEGYKVSRKEKRNFPLILESPSPNQTSLYFCASSSNRRRATNEKLFFGSGTQLSVL.

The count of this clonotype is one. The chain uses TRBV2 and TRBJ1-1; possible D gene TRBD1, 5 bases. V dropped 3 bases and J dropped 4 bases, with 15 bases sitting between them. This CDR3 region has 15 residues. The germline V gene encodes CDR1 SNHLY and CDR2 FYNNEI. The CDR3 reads CASSDPRELLTEAFF. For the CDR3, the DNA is TGTGCCAGCAGTGATCCCAGGGAACTTCTCACTGAAGCTTTCTTT. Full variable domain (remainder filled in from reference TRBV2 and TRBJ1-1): EPEVTQTPSHQVTQMGQEVILRCVPISNHLYFYWYRQILGQKVEFLVSFYNNEISEKSEIFDDQFSVERPDGSNFTLKIRSTKLEDSAMYFCASSDPRELLTEAFFGQGTRLTVV.

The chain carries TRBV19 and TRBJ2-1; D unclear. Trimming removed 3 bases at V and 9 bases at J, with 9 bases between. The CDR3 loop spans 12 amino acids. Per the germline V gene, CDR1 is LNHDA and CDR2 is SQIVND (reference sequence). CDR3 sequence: CASSMRTGEQFF. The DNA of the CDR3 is TGTGCCAGTAGTATGCGGACCGGTGAGCAGTTCTTC.